This entry lists 27 T cell receptor beta chains sequenced from one sample in a study of T cell responses to AZD1222 COVID-19 vaccine. Sequencing used immunoSEQ multiplex PCR; TCRdb keeps in-frame clones, though not all of them. The table records more than 150,000 clones, roughly 93% of them present only once. The sample here was peripheral blood, taken on day 0 of AZD1222 vaccination. The receptors derive from an adult in good health.

The chain couples TRBV5-1 to TRBJ2-3, with D possibly TRBD2 on 6 matching bases. Germline assignment: CDR1 SGHRS and CDR2 YFSETQ. V was clipped by 4 bases and J by 4 bases, with 13 bases between them. CDR3 size: 14 residues. The CDR3 nucleotides are TGCGCCAGCAGCGGGGGACTGTCGGCAGATACGCAGTATTTT. As protein: CASSGGLSADTQYF.

The chain combines TRBV19 with TRBJ1-1, with D maybe TRBD1 (5 bases). V dropped 3 bases and J dropped 4 bases, with 12 bases sitting between them. This CDR3 region has 14 residues. From germline, CDR1 is LNHDA and CDR2 SQIVND (reference sequence). The CDR3 region has the DNA TGTGCCAGTAGTATTGGAATGGGGGGCACTGAAGCTTTCTTT. Protein sequence: CASSIGMGGTEAFF.

Remarks on this clone: Different DNA sequences within this sample yield the same CDR3. V is TRBV20-1 and J is TRBJ2-5; no clear D gene. V was cut by 0 bases and J by 1 base, with 0 bases left in between. CDR3 size: 11 residues. Per germline, CDR1 DFQATT and CDR2 SNEGSKA (reference sequence). The CDR3 reads CSARDQETQYF. The CDR3, as DNA: TGCAGTGCTAGAGACCAAGAGACCCAGTACTTC.

The genes are TRBV7-3 and TRBJ1-1; TRBD1 aligns across 7 bases. The junction had 8 bases not matched to a gene; V was cut back by 5 bases and J by 2 bases. The CDR3 length is 15 residues. Germline CDR1 and CDR2: SGHTA and FQGTGA. This CDR3 reads CASSQRQGINTEAFF. DNA for the CDR3: TGTGCCAGCAGCCAGCGACAGGGTATAAACACTGAAGCTTTCTTT.

This chain links TRBV4-2 with TRBJ1-1, with D tentatively TRBD1 (5 bases). The V end was cut by 4 bases, the J end by 0 bases, with 15 bases between. CDR3 length: 16 amino acids. Per germline, CDR1 LGHNA and CDR2 YNFKEQ. CDR3 bases: TGTGCCAGCAGCCGCTTCCCACAGGCCTTGAACACTGAAGCTTTCTTT. It codes for CASSRFPQALNTEAFF.

The table lists this clone with a few counts. The chain is built from TRBV12-3 or TRBV12-4 and TRBJ1-1, with a weak D call TRBD1 (5 bases). The CDR3 has 12 residues. The ends were cut back, 6 bases at V and 6 bases at J, with 11 bases in the middle. The CDR3 region has the DNA TGTGCCAGCAGCTCCAGGGTTGCTGAAGCTTTCTTT. Protein sequence: CASSSRVAEAFF.

V and J are TRBV6-5 and TRBJ2-7; 7 bases align to TRBD1. Germline V gives CDR1 MNHEY, CDR2 SVGAGI. The ends lost 6 bases at V and 0 bases at J; junction bases unmatched: 8. The CDR3 runs 15 residues. The CDR3 coding sequence is TGTGCCAGCAGCCCAATAGGACAGGCCTCCTACGAGCAGTACTTC. Protein sequence: CASSPIGQASYEQYF.

This clone was seen only once. This chain connects TRBV19 to TRBJ1-1; a possible D gene is TRBD1 (5 bases). The CDR3 is 15 residues long. Germline lookup yields CDR1 LNHDA and CDR2 SQIVND (reference sequence). The V end was cut by 3 bases, the J end by 3 bases, with 14 bases between. The CDR3 region is CASSIQGQDDTEAFF. CDR3 bases: TGTGCCAGTAGTATTCAGGGTCAAGATGACACTGAAGCTTTCTTT.

The V and J genes are TRBV7-2 and TRBJ2-1; 8 nucleotides line up with TRBD1. V lost 4 bases to trimming and J lost 10 bases; unmatched junction nucleotides: 12. The CDR3 has 15 amino acids. Germline V gene data show CDR1 as SGHTA and CDR2 as FQGNSA. This CDR3 reads CASSSITGQGREQFF. CDR3 DNA sequence: TGTGCCAGCAGCTCAATTACCGGACAGGGACGAGAGCAGTTCTTC.

The genes are TRBV7-3 and TRBJ2-3, with TRBD2 matching over 9 bases. This CDR3 has 17 amino acids. The J segment lost 2 bases and the V segment lost 4 bases, leaving 10 bases of the junction unmatched. Per the germline V gene, CDR1 is SGHTA and CDR2 is FQGTGA. The CDR3 nucleotides read TGTGCCAGCAGCTCATCACCGACTAGCGGTTTCACAGATACGCAGTATTTT. It yields the protein CASSSSPTSGFTDTQYF.

CDR3 DNA: TGTGCCAGCAGCTTAGGTAGCGGGAGTTTGACCGGGGAGCTGTTTTTT. Its protein is CASSLGSGSLTGELFF. The chain links TRBV7-9 to TRBJ2-2; the match to TRBD2 covers 9 bases. The CDR3 runs 16 residues. Unmatched junction bases numbered 5, after V lost 1 base and J lost 5 bases. From germline, CDR1 is SEHNR and CDR2 FQNEAQ (reference sequence).

The J gene is TRBJ2-1, the V gene TRBV13; no clear D gene. Trimming pared 3 bases from V and 6 bases from J, leaving 6 bases between. This CDR3 has 12 amino acids. Germline loops: CDR1 PRHDT, CDR2 FYEKMQ (reference sequence). In DNA form, the CDR3 reads TGTGCCAGCAGCTTTAGGCCCAATGAGCAGTTCTTC. This translates into CASSFRPNEQFF.

The chain couples TRBV28 to TRBJ1-2; 10 bases agree with TRBD1. Germline-derived CDR1 and CDR2 are MDHEN and SYDVKM. Germline trimming cut 6 bases from V and 0 bases from J; bases unmatched to any gene: 4. This CDR3 has 15 amino acids. CDR3 sequence (DNA): TGTGCCAGCAGCTCAGGACAGGGGGCTAACTATGGCTACACCTTC. This translates into CASSSGQGANYGYTF.

V gene TRBV28 combines with J gene TRBJ1-2; D might be TRBD1 (6 bases). The CDR3 is 12 amino acids. V shed 5 bases and J shed 6 bases, with 10 bases lying between them. CDR1 and CDR2 (germline): MDHEN, SYDVKM. CDR3 DNA: TGTGCCAGCAGTGAGGGGGGGGATGGCTACACCTTC. Its translation is CASSEGGDGYTF.

This chain uses TRBV24-1 with TRBJ1-2; D uncertain. Germline assignment: CDR1 KGHDR and CDR2 SFDVKD. The V end lost 3 bases, the J end lost 6 bases, and 22 bases lay between the germline ends. This CDR3 comprises 17 residues. The CDR3 reads CATSDSTRPQHLNGYTF. The DNA of the CDR3 is TGTGCCACCAGTGATAGCACGAGGCCTCAGCACCTCAATGGCTACACCTTC.

CDR3 bases: TGTGCCAGCAGCCCAAGGGCGGACAGTGGGAACACCGGGGAGCTGTTTTTT. This encodes CASSPRADSGNTGELFF. V and J are TRBV7-6 and TRBJ2-2; possible D gene TRBD1, 6 bases. V lost 5 bases and J lost 1, with 17 bases in between. The length of the CDR3 is 17 residues. CDR1 and CDR2 (germline): SGHVS, FNYEAQ.

The chain uses TRBV19 and TRBJ1-4; 7 bases line up with TRBD1. V shed 3 bases and J 8 bases; nucleotides not matched to a gene: 6. Per germline, CDR1 LNHDA and CDR2 SQIVND (reference sequence). The CDR3 is 14 amino acids. The CDR3, as DNA: TGTGCCAGTAGTATCCGGCCGGGACAGGAAAAACTGTTTTTT. Translating gives CASSIRPGQEKLFF.

The chain recombines TRBV5-1 with TRBJ2-3; no clear D gene. The CDR3 is 14 amino acids. The V gene's germline CDR1 is SGHRS and CDR2 YFSETQ. V shed 1 base and J shed 0 bases, with 6 bases lying between them. CDR3 sequence reads: CASSLSLSTDTQYF. CDR3 coding DNA: TGCGCCAGCAGCTTGTCTTTGAGCACAGATACGCAGTATTTT. Full variable domain (rest looked up from reference TRBV5-1 and TRBJ2-3): KAGVTQTPRYLIKTRGQQVTLSCSPISGHRSVSWYQQTPGQGLQFLFEYFSETQRNKGNFPGRFSGRQFSNSRSEMNVSTLELGDSALYLCASSLSLSTDTQYFGPGTRLTVL.

By share, this clone ranks as medium-sized. This chain links TRBV12-3 or TRBV12-4 with TRBJ1-2; no clear D gene. CDR3 length: 13 amino acids. V was clipped by 5 bases and J by 3 bases, with 10 bases between them. In DNA form, the CDR3 reads TGTGCCAGCAGTGAGACGGAGGACTATGGCTACACCTTC. The encoded protein is CASSETEDYGYTF.

This sequence joins TRBV19 and TRBJ2-4, with D hard to call. The CDR3 consists of 13 residues. V lost 7 bases and J 8 bases, leaving 15 bases between the germline ends. Germline V gives CDR1 LNHDA, CDR2 SQIVND (reference sequence). CDR3 sequence (DNA): TGTGCCAGTATGTCAGACCCCGCGGACATTCAGTACTTC. Amino acids: CASMSDPADIQYF.

The rearrangement links TRBV6-4 to TRBJ1-6; 7 bases agree with TRBD1. Germline lookup yields CDR1 MRHNA and CDR2 SNTAGT. V lost 3 bases, J lost 10 bases, and 6 bases stayed unmatched. CDR3 length equals 14 residues. Written as DNA, the CDR3 is TGTGCCAGCAGTGAGACCGACAGGGTATCACCCCTCCACTTT. Encoded protein: CASSETDRVSPLHF.

The chain links TRBV6-5 to TRBJ2-7; a weak D match, TRBD1 (6 bases). This CDR3 is built from 15 residues. Germline loops: CDR1 MNHEY, CDR2 SVGAGI. V was pared by 2 bases and J by 2 bases, with 13 bases between. The CDR3 nucleotides read TGTGCCAGCAGTTACGGTACAGGGAGCACCTACGAGCAGTACTTC. Translated, it gives CASSYGTGSTYEQYF.

This chain's CDR3 is CASRFTGLNSPLHF. The CDR3 bases are TGTGCCAGCAGATTCACAGGGCTGAATTCACCCCTCCACTTT. The chain recombines TRBV6-6 with TRBJ1-6, with D possibly being TRBD1 (6 bases). The CDR3 has 14 residues. Between the trimmed V and J ends, which lost 6 bases and 7 bases, there was a span of 13 bases. CDR1 and CDR2 from the germline V gene are MNHNY and SVGAGI (reference sequence).

The V gene is TRBV14, the J gene TRBJ2-2; D not resolved. The CDR3 totals 12 residues. Germline values: CDR1 SGHDN, CDR2 FVKESK. V dropped 4 bases and J dropped 7 bases, with 7 bases sitting between them. The CDR3 DNA follows: TGTGCCAGCAGCCGCATCGTCGGGGAGCTGTTTTTT. Encoded protein: CASSRIVGELFF.

The rearrangement links TRBV11-2 to TRBJ2-7; 14 nucleotides line up with TRBD2. The germline CDR1 and CDR2 sequences are SGHAT and FQNNGV. This CDR3 is built from 17 residues. With 3 bases clipped from V and 6 bases from J, the junction kept 10 bases outside the gene matches. The CDR3 loop is CASSLTSGRASLREQYF. The CDR3 coding sequence is TGTGCCAGCAGCTTGACTAGCGGGAGGGCCTCGCTGCGCGAGCAGTACTTC.

This clone was counted a few times. The chain combines TRBV15 with TRBJ1-5; 7 nucleotides match TRBD1. The V segment lost 1 base and the J segment 4 bases; nucleotides outside the gene matches: 10. CDR1 and CDR2 (germline): LNHNV, YYDKDF (reference sequence). The CDR3 sequence is 17 residues long. The CDR3 reads CATSRVGGQPFNQPQHF. The DNA for the CDR3 is TGTGCCACCAGCAGAGTGGGGGGACAGCCCTTTAATCAGCCCCAGCATTTT.

This rearrangement joins TRBV19 to TRBJ1-4; possible D gene TRBD1, 5 bases. The V gene's germline CDR1 is LNHDA and CDR2 SQIVND (reference sequence). CDR3 length equals 14 residues. Trimming left V 9 bases short and J 2 bases short, with 13 bases between. This CDR3 reads CASTARATNEKLFF. CDR3 DNA: TGTGCCAGCACCGCCAGGGCCACTAATGAAAAACTGTTTTTT.